This TCR beta chain is drawn from a study of blood T cell repertoires in COVID-19. Across the study: Samples came from the United States, Italy and Spain, spanning acute and convalescent COVID-19. Sources were T cells, B-cell-depleted T cells, or PBMCs; the material itself was cDNA or gDNA.

Under the authors' procedure: Reference gene primer amplification gave estimated nucleated cell counts. Clones were read by immunoSEQ multiplex PCR, and TCRdb kept only the in-frame ones, dropping some. Clone size and V and J calls were adopted from that table, with D and trimming inferred from the DNA. Counted here are roughly 200,000 clones, about 83% occurring once; the ten biggest clones make up approximately 6%. J was trimmed by 4 bases and V by 5 bases; bases with no gene match: 7. The CDR3 contains 15 residues. Germline-derived CDR1 and CDR2 are SGHVS and FNYEAQ. The chain employs TRBV7-6 and TRBJ2-1, with 8 bases that match TRBD1. The source material was peripheral blood. The clonotype originates from a man between 60 and 75 years old who had recovered from COVID-19. The CDR3 DNA sequence: TGTGCCAGCAGCCAGCAAAGACAGGGGTACAATGAGCAGTTCTTC. It specifies CASSQQRQGYNEQFF. The complete variable domain, with remaining parts taken from reference TRBV7-6 and TRBJ2-1, reads GAGVSQSPRYKVTKRGQDVALRCDPISGHVSLYWYRQALGQGPEFLTYFNYEAQQDKSGLPNDRFSAERPEGSISTLTIQRTEQRDSAMYRCASSQQRQGYNEQFFGPGTRLTVL.